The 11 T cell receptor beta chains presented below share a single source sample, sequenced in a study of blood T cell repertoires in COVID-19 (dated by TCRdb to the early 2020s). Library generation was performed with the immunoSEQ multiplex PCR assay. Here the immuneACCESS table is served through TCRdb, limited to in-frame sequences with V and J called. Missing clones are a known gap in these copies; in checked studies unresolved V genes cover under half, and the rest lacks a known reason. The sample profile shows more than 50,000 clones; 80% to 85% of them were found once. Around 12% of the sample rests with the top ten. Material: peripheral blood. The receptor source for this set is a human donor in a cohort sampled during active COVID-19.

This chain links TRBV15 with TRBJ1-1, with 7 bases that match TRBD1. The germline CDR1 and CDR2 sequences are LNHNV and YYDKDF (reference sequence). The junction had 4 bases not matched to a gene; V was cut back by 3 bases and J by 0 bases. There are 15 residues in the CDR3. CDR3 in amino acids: CATSRGTALNTEAFF. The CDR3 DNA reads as TGTGCCACCAGCAGGGGGACAGCCCTGAACACTGAAGCTTTCTTT.

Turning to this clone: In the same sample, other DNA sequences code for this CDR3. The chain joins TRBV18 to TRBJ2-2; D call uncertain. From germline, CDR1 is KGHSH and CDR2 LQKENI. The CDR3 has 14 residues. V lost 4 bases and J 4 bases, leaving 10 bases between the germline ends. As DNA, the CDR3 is TGTGCCAGCTCACAGGAGACGGGCACCGGGGAGCTGTTTTTT. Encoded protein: CASSQETGTGELFF.

CDR3 region: CAWRGWTSGGLTGELFF. The CDR3 DNA reads as TGTGCCTGGAGGGGCTGGACTAGCGGGGGCCTCACCGGGGAGCTGTTTTTT. V gene TRBV30 combines with J gene TRBJ2-2, with TRBD2 matching 13 bases. V was pared by 3 bases and J by 4 bases, with 8 bases of the junction left unmatched. The CDR3 contains 17 residues. Germline V gives CDR1 GTSNPN, CDR2 SVGIG (reference sequence).

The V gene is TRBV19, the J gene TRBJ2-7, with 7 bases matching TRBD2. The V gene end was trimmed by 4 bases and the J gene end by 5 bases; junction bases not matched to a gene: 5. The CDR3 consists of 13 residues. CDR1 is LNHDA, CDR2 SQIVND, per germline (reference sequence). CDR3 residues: CASSRGRGDEQYV. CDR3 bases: TGTGCCAGTAGTAGGGGACGGGGGGACGAGCAGTACGTC.

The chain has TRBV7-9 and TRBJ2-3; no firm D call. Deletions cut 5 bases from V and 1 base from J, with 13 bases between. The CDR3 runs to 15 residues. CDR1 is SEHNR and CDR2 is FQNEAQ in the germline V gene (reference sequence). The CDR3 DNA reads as TGTGCCAGCAGCCAGCTAGAAGTCGGCACAGATACGCAGTATTTT. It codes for CASSQLEVGTDTQYF.

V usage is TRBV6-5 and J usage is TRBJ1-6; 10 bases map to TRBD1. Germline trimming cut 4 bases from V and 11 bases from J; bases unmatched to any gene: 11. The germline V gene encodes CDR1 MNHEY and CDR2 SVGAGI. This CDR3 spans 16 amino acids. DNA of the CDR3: TGTGCCAGCAGTTCCCGAACGACAGGGGGCGAGGCACCCCTCCACTTT. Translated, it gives CASSSRTTGGEAPLHF.

The CDR3 loop reads CASSLTSGTEAFF. The CDR3 nucleotides read TGTGCCAGCAGCTTAACTAGTGGCACTGAAGCTTTCTTT. The chain couples TRBV11-2 to TRBJ1-1, with D hard to call. Germline V lookup: CDR1 SGHAT, CDR2 FQNNGV. The ends were cut back, 2 bases at V and 4 bases at J, with 8 bases in the middle. This CDR3 is 13 amino acids long.

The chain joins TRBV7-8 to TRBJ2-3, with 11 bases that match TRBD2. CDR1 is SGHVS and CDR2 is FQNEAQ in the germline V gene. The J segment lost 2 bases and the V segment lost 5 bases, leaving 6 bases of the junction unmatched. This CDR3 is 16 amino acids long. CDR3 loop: CASSIRLAGPTDTQYF. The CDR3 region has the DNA TGTGCCAGCAGCATCCGACTAGCGGGGCCCACAGATACGCAGTATTTT.

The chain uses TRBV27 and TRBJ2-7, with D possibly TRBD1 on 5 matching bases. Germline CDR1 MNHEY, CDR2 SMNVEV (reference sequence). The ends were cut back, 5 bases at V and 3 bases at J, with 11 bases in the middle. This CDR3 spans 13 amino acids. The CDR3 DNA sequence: TGTGCCAGCAGTAAAACAGGATTCTACGAGCAGTACTTC. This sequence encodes CASSKTGFYEQYF.

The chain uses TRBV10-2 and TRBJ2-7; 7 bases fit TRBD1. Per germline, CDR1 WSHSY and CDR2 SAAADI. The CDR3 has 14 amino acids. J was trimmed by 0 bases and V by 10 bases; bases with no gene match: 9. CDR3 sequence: CATLPRTGSYEQYV. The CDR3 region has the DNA TGCGCCACACTCCCGAGGACAGGCTCCTACGAGCAGTACGTC.

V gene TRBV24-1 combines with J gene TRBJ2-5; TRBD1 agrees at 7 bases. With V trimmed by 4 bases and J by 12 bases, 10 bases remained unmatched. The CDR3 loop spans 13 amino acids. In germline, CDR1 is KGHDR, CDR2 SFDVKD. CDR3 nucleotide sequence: TGTGCCACCAGTGACCCGGGGACAGAAAAGAAGTACTTC. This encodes CATSDPGTEKKYF.